These T cell receptor beta chains were read from a single sample in a study of blood T cell repertoires in COVID-19. Profiling relied on immunoSEQ multiplex PCR, and the TCRdb table lists in-frame clones only, not all of them. Of 180,000 or so clones listed, about 88% were seen once; the top ten hold approximately 6.5%. Sequenced sample: peripheral blood. These TCRs come from a woman of 80 years or more in a cohort sampled during active or convalescent COVID-19. The CDR3 runs from the conserved cysteine through the conserved F or W. Fields, in order: V gene, D gene, clone size, J gene, CDR3 protein, CDR3 DNA. D genes are given only for firm matches. Size is omitted from some rows. Given values are once, few, many or a class for expanded clones.

V gene: TRBV9; D gene: TRBD1; clone size: -; J gene: TRBJ2-7; CDR3 protein: CASSEGGTGGYEQYF; CDR3 DNA: TGTGCCAGCAGCGAGGGAGGGACAGGGGGGTACGAGCAGTACTTC
V gene: TRBV28; D gene: TRBD1; clone size: -; J gene: TRBJ1-6; CDR3 protein: CASSSQGAGNSPLHF; CDR3 DNA: TGTGCCAGCAGTTCACAGGGGGCTGGGAATTCACCCCTCCACTTT
V gene: TRBV14; D gene: -; clone size: -; J gene: TRBJ1-5; CDR3 protein: CASTTGYSNQPQHF; CDR3 DNA: TGTGCCAGCACCACAGGTTATAGCAATCAGCCCCAGCATTTT
V gene: TRBV4-1; D gene: -; clone size: -; J gene: TRBJ1-1; CDR3 protein: CASSQDIGEAFF; CDR3 DNA: TGCGCCAGCAGCCAGGACATTGGGGAAGCTTTCTTT
V gene: TRBV11-3; D gene: TRBD2; clone size: -; J gene: TRBJ2-2; CDR3 protein: CASSLGSGGAYRELFF; CDR3 DNA: TGTGCCAGCAGCTTAGGTTCGGGGGGGGCATACCGGGAGCTGTTTTTT
V gene: TRBV5-4; D gene: TRBD1; clone size: few; J gene: TRBJ1-6; CDR3 protein: CASSSGQGGNSPLHF; CDR3 DNA: TGTGCCAGCAGCTCGGGACAGGGGGGGAATTCACCCCTCCACTTT
V gene: TRBV10-3; D gene: -; clone size: -; J gene: TRBJ1-2; CDR3 protein: CAISERGSYGYTF; CDR3 DNA: TGTGCCATCAGTGAGAGGGGGAGCTATGGCTACACCTTC
V gene: TRBV12-3/TRBV12-4; D gene: TRBD1; clone size: few; J gene: TRBJ1-2; CDR3 protein: CASSLNRGGYTF; CDR3 DNA: TGTGCCAGCAGTTTGAACAGGGGCGGCTACACCTTC
V gene: TRBV3-1/TRBV3-2; D gene: TRBD2; clone size: once; J gene: TRBJ2-5; CDR3 protein: CASSFGGAETQYF; CDR3 DNA: TGTGCCAGCAGTTTCGGGGGGGCCGAGACCCAGTACTTC
V gene: TRBV5-1; D gene: TRBD1; clone size: -; J gene: TRBJ2-7; CDR3 protein: CASSHDTDRALKQYF; CDR3 DNA: TGCGCCAGCAGCCACGATACCGACAGGGCTCTTAAGCAGTACTTC
V gene: TRBV7-9; D gene: TRBD1; clone size: once; J gene: TRBJ1-2; CDR3 protein: CASSYRDRDAYTF; CDR3 DNA: TGTGCCAGCAGTTACCGGGACAGGGATGCCTACACCTTC
V gene: TRBV12-3/TRBV12-4; D gene: TRBD2; clone size: -; J gene: TRBJ2-1; CDR3 protein: CASTREGYNEQFF; CDR3 DNA: TGTGCCAGCACCCGGGAGGGTTACAATGAGCAGTTCTTC
V gene: TRBV20-1; D gene: -; clone size: -; J gene: TRBJ1-2; CDR3 protein: CSEGGGYGYTF; CDR3 DNA: TGCAGTGAGGGTGGGGGGTATGGCTACACCTTC
V gene: TRBV6-5; D gene: TRBD2; clone size: -; J gene: TRBJ2-1; CDR3 protein: CASSVRLANEQFF; CDR3 DNA: TGTGCCAGCAGCGTCCGACTAGCAAATGAGCAGTTCTTC
V gene: TRBV12-2; D gene: -; clone size: -; J gene: TRBJ2-3; CDR3 protein: CASSLVSDTQYF; CDR3 DNA: TGTGCAAGTTCGCTAGTGTCAGATACGCAGTATTTT
V gene: TRBV9; D gene: TRBD1; clone size: once; J gene: TRBJ1-2; CDR3 protein: CASSERPGQGNGYTF; CDR3 DNA: TGTGCCAGCAGTGAAAGACCGGGACAGGGAAATGGCTACACCTTC
V gene: TRBV4-1; D gene: TRBD1; clone size: -; J gene: TRBJ1-1; CDR3 protein: CASSQQLGQGNTEAFF; CDR3 DNA: TGCGCCAGCAGCCAACAACTAGGACAGGGGAACACTGAAGCTTTCTTT
V gene: TRBV6-1; D gene: -; clone size: -; J gene: TRBJ1-5; CDR3 protein: CASSELGGQPQHF; CDR3 DNA: TGTGCCAGCAGTGAATTGGGGGGGCAGCCCCAGCATTTT
V gene: TRBV2; D gene: -; clone size: -; J gene: TRBJ1-4; CDR3 protein: CASSVRGVSTNEKLFF; CDR3 DNA: TGTGCCAGCAGTGTTCGCGGAGTGTCTACTAATGAAAAACTGTTTTTT
V gene: TRBV6-4; D gene: TRBD2; clone size: -; J gene: TRBJ2-2; CDR3 protein: CASRKTSGGNTGELFF; CDR3 DNA: TGTGCCAGCAGGAAAACTAGCGGGGGGAACACCGGGGAGCTGTTTTTT
V gene: TRBV9; D gene: -; clone size: -; J gene: TRBJ1-5; CDR3 protein: CASSVTPQGNQPQHF; CDR3 DNA: TGTGCCAGCAGCGTAACTCCCCAGGGAAATCAGCCCCAGCATTTT
V gene: TRBV7-2; D gene: -; clone size: -; J gene: TRBJ1-1; CDR3 protein: CASMVLGSGTEAFF; CDR3 DNA: TGTGCCAGCATGGTCCTTGGGTCGGGGACTGAAGCTTTCTTT
V gene: TRBV27; D gene: -; clone size: -; J gene: TRBJ2-1; CDR3 protein: CASSPLSSYNEQFF; CDR3 DNA: TGTGCCAGCAGTCCCTTATCCTCCTACAATGAGCAGTTCTTC
V gene: TRBV11-2; D gene: -; clone size: -; J gene: TRBJ1-4; CDR3 protein: CASSPTSGEKLFF; CDR3 DNA: TGTGCCAGCAGCCCCACCTCGGGAGAAAAACTGTTTTTT
V gene: TRBV3-1/TRBV3-2; D gene: TRBD1; clone size: -; J gene: TRBJ1-2; CDR3 protein: CASSQRTGGNYNYGYTF; CDR3 DNA: TGTGCCAGCAGCCAACGGACAGGGGGGAATTATAACTATGGCTACACCTTC
V gene: TRBV15; D gene: -; clone size: -; J gene: TRBJ2-5; CDR3 protein: CATSREARVTSRETQYF; CDR3 DNA: TGTGCCACCAGCAGAGAGGCGCGGGTGACATCTAGAGAGACCCAGTACTTC
V gene: TRBV11-3; D gene: TRBD2; clone size: -; J gene: TRBJ2-2; CDR3 protein: CASSSHRMGGETGELFF; CDR3 DNA: TGTGCCAGCAGCTCCCACAGGATGGGGGGGGAGACCGGGGAGCTGTTTTTT
V gene: TRBV12-3/TRBV12-4; D gene: TRBD1; clone size: -; J gene: TRBJ1-6; CDR3 protein: CASRDSYNSPLHF; CDR3 DNA: TGTGCCAGCCGGGACAGTTATAATTCACCCCTCCACTTT
V gene: TRBV27; D gene: -; clone size: -; J gene: TRBJ1-5; CDR3 protein: CASSLSVLGRGSNQPQHF; CDR3 DNA: TGTGCCAGCAGTTTATCGGTGTTAGGCAGAGGTTCCAATCAGCCCCAGCATTTT
V gene: TRBV28; D gene: TRBD1; clone size: -; J gene: TRBJ1-6; CDR3 protein: CASSPRGSSYNSPLHF; CDR3 DNA: TGTGCCAGCAGTCCCAGGGGGAGCTCCTATAATTCACCCCTCCACTTT
V gene: TRBV11-2; D gene: -; clone size: once; J gene: TRBJ2-7; CDR3 protein: CASSPLGGGRYEQYF; CDR3 DNA: TGTGCCAGCAGCCCCTTAGGGGGGGGCCGATACGAGCAGTACTTC
V gene: TRBV7-9; D gene: -; clone size: -; J gene: TRBJ1-1; CDR3 protein: CASSFTGIEAFF; CDR3 DNA: TGTGCCAGCAGCTTTACAGGGATTGAGGCTTTCTTT
V gene: TRBV29-1; D gene: TRBD1; clone size: -; J gene: TRBJ1-2; CDR3 protein: CSAKDRAYGYTF; CDR3 DNA: TGCAGCGCTAAGGACAGGGCCTATGGCTACACCTTC
V gene: TRBV19; D gene: -; clone size: -; J gene: TRBJ1-2; CDR3 protein: CASSIEDNNYGYTF; CDR3 DNA: TGTGCCAGTAGTATAGAGGACAATAACTATGGCTACACCTTC
V gene: TRBV28; D gene: TRBD1; clone size: -; J gene: TRBJ1-2; CDR3 protein: CASAWTGKNYGYTF; CDR3 DNA: TGTGCCAGCGCCTGGACAGGGAAAAACTATGGCTACACCTTC
V gene: TRBV9; D gene: TRBD1; clone size: -; J gene: TRBJ2-7; CDR3 protein: CASTQGQGANEQYF; CDR3 DNA: TGTGCCAGCACCCAGGGACAGGGGGCCAACGAGCAGTACTTC
V gene: TRBV7-9; D gene: -; clone size: few; J gene: TRBJ2-1; CDR3 protein: CASSQSGAFYNEQFF; CDR3 DNA: TGTGCCAGCAGCCAAAGCGGCGCTTTCTACAATGAGCAGTTCTTC
V gene: TRBV30; D gene: -; clone size: -; J gene: TRBJ2-3; CDR3 protein: CAWSGLRPRGTDTQYF; CDR3 DNA: TGTGCCTGGAGTGGCCTGAGGCCCCGCGGCACAGATACGCAGTATTTT
V gene: TRBV24-1; D gene: TRBD2; clone size: -; J gene: TRBJ2-1; CDR3 protein: CATKSGIGNEQFF; CDR3 DNA: TGTGCCACCAAGAGCGGGATAGGCAATGAGCAGTTCTTC
V gene: TRBV7-6; D gene: TRBD2; clone size: -; J gene: TRBJ2-3; CDR3 protein: CASSRRSGGTDTQYF; CDR3 DNA: TGTGCCAGCAGCCGCCGAAGCGGGGGGACAGATACGCAGTATTTT
V gene: TRBV6-2/TRBV6-3; D gene: TRBD2; clone size: -; J gene: TRBJ2-1; CDR3 protein: CASSWGTSFYNEQFF; CDR3 DNA: TGTGCCAGCAGTTGGGGGACTAGTTTCTACAATGAGCAGTTCTTC
V gene: TRBV4-1; D gene: TRBD1; clone size: -; J gene: TRBJ1-2; CDR3 protein: CASSHLITRETGTGYTF; CDR3 DNA: TGCGCCAGCAGCCACTTAATAACAAGAGAGACAGGGACTGGCTACACCTTC
V gene: TRBV28; D gene: TRBD1; clone size: -; J gene: TRBJ1-6; CDR3 protein: CASTLGQEGSPLHF; CDR3 DNA: TGTGCCAGCACCTTGGGACAGGAGGGTTCACCCCTCCACTTT
V gene: TRBV6-5; D gene: -; clone size: -; J gene: TRBJ1-3; CDR3 protein: CASIAIRRSGNTIYF; CDR3 DNA: TGTGCCAGCATTGCCATCCGGAGATCTGGAAACACCATATATTTT
V gene: TRBV5-1; D gene: -; clone size: once; J gene: TRBJ1-1; CDR3 protein: CASSFQAGGVNTEAFF; CDR3 DNA: TGCGCCAGCAGCTTCCAGGCGGGGGGCGTGAACACTGAAGCTTTCTTT
V gene: TRBV3-1/TRBV3-2; D gene: TRBD2; clone size: few; J gene: TRBJ2-3; CDR3 protein: CASSLGLASTDTQYF; CDR3 DNA: TGTGCCAGCAGCTTGGGACTAGCAAGCACAGATACGCAGTATTTT
V gene: TRBV9; D gene: TRBD1; clone size: -; J gene: TRBJ2-5; CDR3 protein: CASSVGGGRRQETQYF; CDR3 DNA: TGTGCCAGCAGCGTAGGAGGGGGCCGGCGCCAAGAGACCCAGTACTTC
V gene: TRBV2; D gene: -; clone size: -; J gene: TRBJ2-4; CDR3 protein: CATSRGEVIQYF; CDR3 DNA: TGTGCCACCAGCAGGGGGGAAGTCATTCAGTACTTC
V gene: TRBV7-9; D gene: TRBD1; clone size: -; J gene: TRBJ1-2; CDR3 protein: CASSLGSGGVFYGYTF; CDR3 DNA: TGTGCCAGCAGCTTAGGTTCAGGGGGCGTCTTCTATGGCTACACCTTC
V gene: TRBV10-3; D gene: -; clone size: once; J gene: TRBJ1-4; CDR3 protein: CAISAAGTNEKLFF; CDR3 DNA: TGTGCCATCAGTGCTGCGGGCACTAATGAAAAACTGTTTTTT
V gene: TRBV12-3/TRBV12-4; D gene: TRBD1; clone size: -; J gene: TRBJ1-5; CDR3 protein: CASRPTGTQPQHF; CDR3 DNA: TGTGCCAGCAGGCCGACAGGGACTCAGCCCCAGCATTTT